The source of this T cell receptor beta chain is a study of neurological immune-mediated disorders. Study outcomes and limitations: No CDR3 amino acid sequences were shared by expanded clones across subjects, suggesting private repertoires in all groups.

The cDNA came from 5'RACE with 10-nucleotide random UMIs. TCRdb re-analysed the 5' RACE reads in MiXCR, keeping a single row per CDR3 protein. The sample has approximately 90,000 distinct CDR3 sequences, around 3.3% seen once. With regard to this clonotype: The antigen is unknown. Possible read error: a much larger clone is one base away.

CDR1 is MNHNY and CDR2 is SVGAGI in the germline V gene (reference sequence). The CDR3 is 13 residues long. The chain uses TRBV6-6 and TRBJ1-6; unclear D gene. The sequenced material came from PBMCs. The TCR originated in a woman younger than 35 with multiple sclerosis. DNA of the CDR3: TGTGCCAGCAGTGAGGGTTATAATTCACACCTCCACTTT. Translating it yields CASSEGYNSHLHF.